The 15 T cell receptor beta chains reported below all come from one sample, sequenced in a study of blood T cell repertoires in COVID-19. TCRdb keeps only in-frame clones here, not all; method: immunoSEQ multiplex PCR. The table includes roughly 240,000 clones, about 79% detected once. The specimen sequenced was peripheral blood. The receptors stem from a middle-aged man who had recovered from COVID-19.

The chain has TRBV5-6 and TRBJ1-1; 9 bases match TRBD1. The CDR3 runs to 15 residues. The junction had 7 bases not matched to a gene; V was cut back by 4 bases and J by 3 bases. Per germline, CDR1 SGHDT and CDR2 YYEEEE. The CDR3 sequence is CASSATGGLDTEAFF. The DNA for the CDR3 is TGTGCCAGCAGCGCGACAGGGGGATTGGACACTGAAGCTTTCTTT.

The chain carries TRBV29-1 and TRBJ1-1, with D maybe TRBD1 (6 bases). The CDR3 loop spans 15 amino acids. The ends were cut back, 1 base at V and 2 bases at J, with 14 bases in the middle. Germline CDR1 and CDR2: SQVTM and ANQGSEA. The CDR3 protein is CSVEGLAGANTEAFF. The CDR3 nucleotides read TGCAGCGTTGAAGGATTGGCAGGGGCCAACACTGAAGCTTTCTTT.

The rearrangement links TRBV18 to TRBJ2-1, with 7 bases that match TRBD1. With V trimmed by 0 bases and J by 0 bases, 2 bases remained unmatched. The CDR3 consists of 16 residues. From germline, CDR1 is KGHSH and CDR2 LQKENI. The CDR3 is CASSPPAGGSYNEQFF. The CDR3 coding sequence is TGTGCCAGCTCACCACCGGCAGGGGGCTCCTACAATGAGCAGTTCTTC.

V and J are TRBV6-2 or TRBV6-3 and TRBJ1-5; 7 bases line up with TRBD1. This CDR3 is built from 14 residues. CDR1 MNHEY and CDR2 SVGEGT come from the germline V gene. V lost 2 bases, J lost 16 bases, and 14 bases stayed unmatched. The CDR3 here is CASSYPFRSTGVHF. CDR3 sequence (DNA): TGTGCCAGCAGTTACCCGTTCCGATCAACAGGGGTTCATTTT.

The chain links TRBV11-2 to TRBJ2-2, with TRBD1 matching over 9 bases. This CDR3 region has 15 residues. V was clipped by 7 bases and J by 5 bases; unmatched bases: 8. Germline CDR1 reads SGHAT; CDR2 reads FQNNGV. The CDR3 nucleotides read TGTGCCAGCACACTAACAGGGGGCCGGACCGGGGAGCTGTTTTTT. It specifies CASTLTGGRTGELFF.

A note on this clone: In the same sample, other DNA sequences code for this CDR3. V is TRBV5-1 and J is TRBJ2-3; the match to TRBD1 covers 9 bases. J lost 4 bases, V lost 0 bases, and 0 bases had no gene match. This CDR3 region has 14 residues. Germline V gives CDR1 SGHRS, CDR2 YFSETQ. This CDR3 is CASSLGQGADTQYF. The CDR3 DNA reads as TGCGCCAGCAGCTTGGGACAGGGGGCAGATACGCAGTATTTT.

The CDR3 coding sequence is TGTGCCAGCAGCTTGGGCCCAGGGAATTCACCCCTCCACTTT. It encodes CASSLGPGNSPLHF. The V gene is TRBV11-2, the J gene TRBJ1-6; D might be TRBD1 (5 bases). V was shortened by 3 bases and J by 7 bases, with 10 bases between the two germline ends. The CDR3 is 14 residues long. Germline V lookup: CDR1 SGHAT, CDR2 FQNNGV. Full variable domain (rest looked up from reference TRBV11-2 and TRBJ1-6): EAGVAQSPRYKIIEKRQSVAFWCNPISGHATLYWYQQILGQGPKLLIQFQNNGVVDDSQLPKDRFSAERLKGVDSTLKIQPAKLEDSAVYLCASSLGPGNSPLHFGNGTRLTVT.

In DNA, the CDR3 is TGCGCCAGCAGCCCGGGACAGGGGGGAAATGGCTACACCTTC. Its protein product is CASSPGQGGNGYTF. The V and J genes are TRBV5-1 and TRBJ1-2; 11 bases are a match to TRBD1. This CDR3 is built from 14 residues. Per the germline V gene, CDR1 is SGHRS and CDR2 is YFSETQ. V was clipped by 4 bases and J by 6 bases; unmatched bases: 5.

V gene TRBV5-4 combines with J gene TRBJ1-2; TRBD1 matches at 9 bases. CDR3 length: 16 amino acids. From germline, CDR1 is SGHNT and CDR2 YYREEE (reference sequence). V gave up 6 bases and J gave up 1 base; unmatched junction bases: 10. The CDR3 protein is CASKQLRTGDNYGYTF. DNA for the CDR3: TGTGCCAGCAAGCAGCTTCGGACAGGGGATAACTATGGCTACACCTTC.

The chain combines TRBV11-3 with TRBJ1-2; 7 bases line up with TRBD1. V gave up 3 bases and J gave up 7 bases; unmatched junction bases: 5. The CDR3 contains 13 residues. Germline assignment: CDR1 SGHNT and CDR2 YENEEA. The chain's CDR3 is CASSLRQGFGYTF. CDR3 DNA sequence: TGTGCCAGCAGCTTGAGACAGGGATTTGGCTACACCTTC.

The sample holds a few counts of this clone. The chain carries TRBV4-2 and TRBJ2-5; no definite D call. Deletions cut 1 base from V and 2 bases from J, with 8 bases between. This CDR3 is built from 14 residues. Per germline, CDR1 LGHNA and CDR2 YNFKEQ. CDR3 coding DNA: TGTGCCAGCAGCCAAGCTCGCGGTCAAGAGACCCAGTACTTC. Translated, it gives CASSQARGQETQYF.

V is TRBV2 and J is TRBJ2-7; D not resolved. Germline CDR1 reads SNHLY; CDR2 reads FYNNEI. V was shortened by 4 bases and J by 2 bases, with 9 bases between the two germline ends. The CDR3 loop spans 13 amino acids. The CDR3 sequence is CASSAPETYEQYF. The CDR3 nucleotides are TGTGCCAGCAGTGCGCCTGAGACCTACGAGCAGTACTTC.

In nucleotides, the CDR3 is TGTGCCAGCAGTAGGGGACAGGTGGGCTATGGCTACACCTTC. It encodes CASSRGQVGYGYTF. The J gene is TRBJ1-2, the V gene TRBV27; 8 bases align to TRBD1. Germline assignment: CDR1 MNHEY and CDR2 SMNVEV (reference sequence). V was pared by 5 bases and J by 4 bases, with 6 bases of the junction left unmatched. This CDR3 has 14 residues.

V gene TRBV9 combines with J gene TRBJ1-2; 8 bases line up with TRBD1. Germline-derived CDR1 and CDR2 are SGDLS and YYNGEE. The CDR3 totals 15 residues. J gave up 4 bases and V 4 bases, and 9 bases lay outside the gene matches. DNA for the CDR3: TGTGCCAGCAGCCCGAGGACAGGGCCCTTCTATGGCTACACCTTC. Protein: CASSPRTGPFYGYTF.

This chain links TRBV6-6 with TRBJ2-1; the match to TRBD2 covers 8 bases. The CDR3 has 15 residues. The V gene's germline CDR1 is MNHNY and CDR2 SVGAGI (reference sequence). Germline trimming cut 2 bases from V and 4 bases from J; bases unmatched to any gene: 4. CDR3 protein: CASSYNSGAYNEQFF. In DNA, the CDR3 is TGTGCCAGCAGTTACAATAGCGGGGCTTACAATGAGCAGTTCTTC.